The 32 T cell receptor beta chains below all came from one sample that was sequenced in a study of blood T cells in healthy people across ages. The second PCR ran about 6 to 11 cycles with a sample-barcoded 5' primer and J-beta primers. Each CDR3 protein gets one entry after TCRdb re-called the 5' RACE reads with MiXCR. The profile shows some 790,000 distinct CDR3 sequences, under 35% of them singletons. Sequencing was performed on blood. The receptors were gathered from an elderly woman in good health.

The chain has TRBV12-3 or TRBV12-4 and TRBJ1-4; D perhaps matches TRBD1 (5 bases). The CDR3 loop spans 13 amino acids. Trimming pared 2 bases from V and 7 bases from J, leaving 8 bases between. As DNA, the CDR3 is TGTGCCAGCAGTTTAAAGGGGAGTGAAAAACTGTTTTTT. Translating gives CASSLKGSEKLFF.

This clonotype was counted at least ten times. This sequence joins TRBV6-5 and TRBJ2-7; D is unresolved. The V and J ends lost 5 bases and 2 bases respectively, with 16 bases between them. This CDR3 has 15 amino acids. Germline assignment: CDR1 MNHEY and CDR2 SVGAGI. In DNA form, the CDR3 reads TGTGCCAGCAGTGGTTCATATGGGGTACCCTACGAGCAGTACTTC. It yields the protein CASSGSYGVPYEQYF.

This chain uses TRBV6-6 with TRBJ2-5; the D gene could be TRBD1 or TRBD2 (6 bases each). V lost 6 bases and J lost 5, with 19 bases in between. Germline V lookup: CDR1 MNHNY, CDR2 SVGAGI (reference sequence). The length of the CDR3 is 15 residues. CDR3 region: CASRQPGGAVETQYF. In nucleotides, the CDR3 is TGTGCCAGCAGACAACCCGGGGGCGCGGTTGAGACCCAGTACTTC.

The chain recombines TRBV28 with TRBJ2-6; either TRBD1 or TRBD2 may fit D (6 bases each). This CDR3 comprises 20 residues. CDR1 MDHEN and CDR2 SYDVKM come from the germline V gene. V gave up 6 bases and J gave up 0 bases, with 24 bases separating them. CDR3 coding DNA: TGTGCCAGCAGATATTCCCCGGAAGGAGGGGGTTTCTCTGGGGCCAACGTCCTGACTTTC. Its translation is CASRYSPEGGGFSGANVLTF.

There are many counts of this clonotype. The J gene is TRBJ2-7, the V gene TRBV3-1; 11 bases are shared with TRBD2. The CDR3 is made up of 17 amino acids. Germline V gene lookup returns CDR1 LGHDT and CDR2 YNNKEL (reference sequence). J gave up 0 bases and V 1 base, and 5 bases lay outside the gene matches. The chain's CDR3 is CASSQASGGHHSYEQYF. CDR3 bases: TGTGCCAGCAGCCAAGCTAGCGGGGGGCACCACTCCTACGAGCAGTACTTC.

The sample holds a few counts of this clonotype. The chain uses TRBV20-1 and TRBJ2-2, with D tentatively TRBD1 (6 bases). Germline V gene data show CDR1 as DFQATT and CDR2 as SNEGSKA (reference sequence). The CDR3 length is 13 residues. Trimming stripped 6 bases from V and 7 bases from J, with 15 bases between. The CDR3 here is CSARTVVHGELFF. DNA for the CDR3: TGCAGTGCCAGGACAGTGGTTCACGGGGAGCTGTTTTTT.

Many counts were recorded for this clonotype. The chain is built from TRBV4-3 and TRBJ2-6; possible D gene TRBD2, 5 bases. Trimming stripped 1 base from V and 2 bases from J, with 9 bases between. Germline CDR1 LGHNA, CDR2 YSLEER. The CDR3 is 16 amino acids. CDR3 in DNA: TGCGCCAGCAGCCAAGCTCTCGGGGCTGGGGCCAACGTCCTGACTTTC. Amino acid sequence: CASSQALGAGANVLTF.

This clonotype showed up many times. The V and J genes are TRBV27 and TRBJ1-5; a possible D gene is TRBD1 (5 bases). This CDR3 is 14 amino acids long. Germline lookup yields CDR1 MNHEY and CDR2 SMNVEV (reference sequence). The V gene lost 6 bases and the J gene lost 4 bases, with 13 bases spanning the gap. The CDR3 DNA reads TGTGCCAGCAGACAGGCGGGAGGAAATCAGCCCCAGCATTTT. Protein sequence: CASRQAGGNQPQHF.

There are many counts of this clonotype. CDR3 in DNA: TGTGCCAGCAGCACAGGGGGCGCCGCCTACAATGAGCAGTTCTTC. Translated: CASSTGGAAYNEQFF. The rearrangement uses TRBV7-2 and TRBJ2-1, with 9 nucleotides matching TRBD1. V was clipped by 5 bases and J by 2 bases; unmatched bases: 4. Looked up from germline, CDR1 is SGHTA and CDR2 is FQGNSA. This CDR3 contains 15 residues. The variable domain in full, with the rest retrieved from reference TRBV7-2 and TRBJ2-1, is GAGVSQSPSNKVTEKGKDVELRCDPISGHTALYWYRQSLGQGLEFLIYFQGNSAPDKSGLPSDRFSAERTGGSVSTLTIQRTQQEDSAVYLCASSTGGAAYNEQFFGPGTRLTVL.

This clonotype has ten or more counts. V and J are TRBV14 and TRBJ2-1; 7 positions agree with TRBD2. Germline CDR1 reads SGHDN; CDR2 reads FVKESK. The CDR3 is 15 amino acids. V lost 0 bases, J lost 7 bases, and 6 bases stayed unmatched. CDR3 region: CASSQDRGGRNEQFF. CDR3 bases: TGTGCCAGCAGCCAAGATCGAGGCGGGAGAAATGAGCAGTTCTTC.

This clonotype came up a few times. The rearrangement links TRBV19 to TRBJ1-1; 8 nucleotides agree with TRBD1. Trimming took 2 bases from V and 5 from J; bases not matched to a gene: 10. This CDR3 has 16 amino acids. Germline values: CDR1 LNHDA, CDR2 SQIVND (reference sequence). This CDR3 is CASSIWAGGANTEAFF. The CDR3 nucleotides read TGTGCCAGTAGTATATGGGCAGGGGGCGCGAATACTGAAGCTTTCTTT.

This clonotype was detected only a few times. V gene TRBV12-3 or TRBV12-4 combines with J gene TRBJ1-2; 9 bases line up with TRBD1. With 6 bases clipped from V and 1 base from J, the junction kept 6 bases outside the gene matches. The CDR3 is made up of 15 amino acids. CDR3 region: CASRATGGGNYGYTF. As DNA, the CDR3 is TGTGCCAGCAGAGCGACAGGGGGAGGTAACTATGGCTACACCTTC.

This clonotype appeared many times. V is TRBV24-1 and J is TRBJ1-5; D not certain. The CDR3 is 14 residues long. Deletions cut 9 bases from V and 9 bases from J, with 20 bases between. Germline V gene data show CDR1 as KGHDR and CDR2 as SFDVKD. The CDR3 spells CATPVRALKRPQHF. In DNA form, the CDR3 reads TGTGCCACCCCAGTACGTGCCCTGAAACGGCCCCAGCATTTT.

This clonotype was observed at least ten times. This rearrangement joins TRBV10-3 to TRBJ1-6; 10 nucleotides align to TRBD1. From germline, CDR1 is ENHRY and CDR2 SYGVKD. V lost 6 bases to trimming and J lost 6 bases; unmatched junction nucleotides: 5. The CDR3 contains 15 residues. The CDR3 sequence: CAIRKTGGGNSPLHF. In nucleotides, the CDR3 is TGTGCCATCAGAAAGACAGGGGGCGGTAATTCACCCCTCCACTTT.

The chain carries TRBV5-1 and TRBJ1-2; 7 bases map to TRBD1. Unmatched junction bases numbered 6, after V lost 3 bases and J lost 4 bases. The V gene's germline CDR1 is SGHRS and CDR2 YFSETQ. The length of the CDR3 is 14 residues. CDR3 loop: CASSSDRAGYGYTF. CDR3 bases: TGCGCCAGCAGCTCAGACAGGGCCGGCTATGGCTACACCTTC.

As concerns this clonotype: One end of the junction varies from germline; a read error may be responsible. The V call is TRBV5-1, the J call TRBJ2-7; 8 nucleotides align to TRBD1. The germline gives CDR1 SGHRS, CDR2 YFSETQ. The CDR3 consists of 14 residues. In DNA, the CDR3 is TGCGCCAGCAGCCCAGGGACAGGAACCTACGAGCGGTACTTC. Translating it yields CASSPGTGTYERYF.

This clonotype showed up many times. The chain couples TRBV6-5 to TRBJ2-7; unclear D gene. V dropped 5 bases and J dropped 3 bases, with 11 bases sitting between them. The CDR3 contains 13 residues. Germline CDR1 MNHEY, CDR2 SVGAGI. The CDR3 reads CASSTTNRYEQYF. DNA for the CDR3: TGTGCCAGCAGTACGACGAACCGCTACGAGCAGTACTTC.

This chain links TRBV7-2 with TRBJ2-1; 11 bases line up with TRBD2. The germline gives CDR1 SGHTA, CDR2 FQGNSA. The CDR3 is 17 residues long. Trimming at V came to 2 bases and at J to 5 bases, leaving 8 bases not matched to a gene. The CDR3, as DNA: TGTGCCAGCAGCTTAAGTAGCGGGAGGGCCGCGGACAATGAGCAGTTCTTC. Its translation: CASSLSSGRAADNEQFF.

This clonotype has just a few counts. V is TRBV12-3 or TRBV12-4 and J is TRBJ1-5; unclear D gene. This CDR3 is 15 amino acids long. The ends were cut back, 6 bases at V and 2 bases at J, with 14 bases in the middle. The CDR3 DNA sequence: TGTGCCAGCAGCAGTAGCTTTCCTGGCAATCAGCCCCAGCATTTT. Its protein product is CASSSSFPGNQPQHF.

This clonotype has a handful of counts. This sequence may be a read error, since a much larger clone differs from it by one base. The CDR3 DNA is TGTGCCAGCAGCCCCACTAGCGGGGGTTCCTACAATGAGCAGTACTTC. It codes for CASSPTSGGSYNEQYF. This sequence joins TRBV2 and TRBJ2-1; 11 nucleotides match TRBD2. The assigned J gene may be wrong: the sequence end matches TRBJ2-7 better. Germline V gene data show CDR1 as SNHLY and CDR2 as FYNNEI. This CDR3 spans 16 amino acids.

This clonotype was observed many times. CDR3 nucleotide sequence: TGTGCCAGCAGCTTCGAAGGCTACACCTTC. Translating it yields CASSFEGYTF. V gene TRBV7-9 combines with J gene TRBJ1-2, with no clear D. CDR3 length: 10 amino acids. Germline V gene sequence: CDR1 SEHNR, CDR2 FQNEAQ (reference sequence). V lost 3 bases, J lost 8 bases, and 4 bases lay in between.

This clonotype was seen many times. The genes are TRBV27 and TRBJ1-2; D may be TRBD1 (6 bases). Trimming removed 5 bases at V and 8 bases at J, with 21 bases between. CDR3 length: 15 residues. In germline, CDR1 is MNHEY, CDR2 SMNVEV (reference sequence). The CDR3 here is CASSRSLVGGRGYTF. Written as DNA, the CDR3 is TGTGCCAGCAGTCGATCTCTTGTCGGGGGGCGAGGCTACACCTTC.

A word on this clonotype: A much more abundant neighbour one base away suggests this may be a read error. This chain's CDR3 is CATNDSTGTQETQYF. In DNA form, the CDR3 reads TGTGCCACCAATGACTCTACCGGGACCCAGGAGACCCAGTACTTC. The chain links TRBV24-1 to TRBJ2-7; D may be TRBD1 or TRBD2 (5 bases each). The last part of the DNA fits TRBJ2-5 better; the J call may be wrong. From germline, CDR1 is KGHDR and CDR2 SFDVKD. CDR3 length: 15 residues.

A few counts support this clonotype. The chain combines TRBV14 with TRBJ2-5; maybe TRBD2 (5 bases). CDR1 SGHDN and CDR2 FVKESK come from the germline V gene. V shed 0 bases and J shed 5 bases, with 19 bases lying between them. CDR3 size: 17 residues. CDR3 in amino acids: CASSQDPDGVVRETQYF. CDR3 sequence (DNA): TGTGCCAGCAGCCAAGATCCGGACGGGGTGGTGAGGGAGACCCAGTACTTC.

This clonotype was observed at least ten times. This chain links TRBV9 with TRBJ2-5; 9 bases fit TRBD1. CDR3 length equals 14 residues. CDR1 is SGDLS, CDR2 YYNGEE, per germline. The V gene end was trimmed by 4 bases and the J gene end by 3 bases; junction bases not matched to a gene: 4. The CDR3 DNA is TGTGCCAGCAGCTCCGGGACAGGGAAAGAGACCCAGTACTTC. Protein: CASSSGTGKETQYF.

The sample holds a few counts of this clonotype. The V and J genes are TRBV20-1 and TRBJ1-6; no reliable D call. This CDR3 comprises 15 residues. Per the germline V gene, CDR1 is DFQATT and CDR2 is SNEGSKA (reference sequence). V shed 2 bases and J shed 4 bases, with 12 bases lying between them. The CDR3 loop is CSARSGFSYNSPLHF. CDR3 nucleotide sequence: TGCAGTGCTAGATCGGGGTTTAGTTATAATTCACCCCTCCACTTT.

This clonotype was observed a handful of times. The chain combines TRBV19 with TRBJ1-2; tentatively, D is TRBD1 (6 bases). Germline values: CDR1 LNHDA, CDR2 SQIVND (reference sequence). V was pared by 3 bases and J by 0 bases, with 8 bases between. The CDR3 is 14 residues long. The CDR3 region has the DNA TGTGCCAGTAGTATTGGGGGCGCTAACTATGGCTACACCTTC. This sequence encodes CASSIGGANYGYTF.

This clonotype was seen a single time. This rearrangement joins TRBV2 to TRBJ2-7; the match to TRBD1 covers 7 bases. V shed 7 bases and J 4 bases; nucleotides not matched to a gene: 10. The CDR3 runs to 14 residues. The germline gives CDR1 SNHLY, CDR2 FYNNEI. The CDR3 nucleotides read TGTGCCAGCATGGGGCTCAGGGGGAGTTACGAGCAGTACTTC. Protein sequence: CASMGLRGSYEQYF.

This clonotype was observed many times. The chain employs TRBV12-3 or TRBV12-4 and TRBJ1-1; 8 nucleotides line up with TRBD1. The CDR3 sequence is 15 residues long. With V trimmed by 3 bases and J by 5 bases, 8 bases remained unmatched. The CDR3 DNA follows: TGTGCCAGCAGTTTTCAGGGGGCGGGCCAGACTGAAGCTTTCTTT. Encoded protein: CASSFQGAGQTEAFF.

The CDR3 loop is CASKVGAEAFF. The CDR3, as DNA: TGTGCCAGCAAGGTGGGTGCTGAAGCTTTCTTT. The chain combines TRBV6-6 with TRBJ1-1, with unresolved D. The germline gives CDR1 MNHNY, CDR2 SVGAGI (reference sequence). CDR3 size: 11 residues. The V and J ends lost 7 bases and 6 bases respectively, with 9 bases between them.

This clonotype was seen more than once but under ten times. This sequence joins TRBV5-4 and TRBJ2-5; 8 bases align to TRBD1. V lost 1 base, J lost 2 bases, and 7 bases stayed unmatched. The CDR3 spans 16 residues. Germline loops: CDR1 SGHNT, CDR2 YYREEE (reference sequence). The CDR3 nucleotides read TGTGCCAGCAGCTTGCAGGGACAGGTGCTACAAGAGACCCAGTACTTC. This sequence encodes CASSLQGQVLQETQYF.

CDR3 protein: CASSRDRAMDTEAFF. CDR3 nucleotides: TGTGCCAGCAGCCGAGACAGAGCAATGGACACTGAAGCTTTCTTT. V and J are TRBV7-9 and TRBJ1-1; D may be TRBD1 (5 bases). The germline CDR1 and CDR2 sequences are SEHNR and FQNEAQ (reference sequence). Trimming removed 5 bases from V and 3 bases from J, with 16 bases in between. The CDR3 is 15 residues long.